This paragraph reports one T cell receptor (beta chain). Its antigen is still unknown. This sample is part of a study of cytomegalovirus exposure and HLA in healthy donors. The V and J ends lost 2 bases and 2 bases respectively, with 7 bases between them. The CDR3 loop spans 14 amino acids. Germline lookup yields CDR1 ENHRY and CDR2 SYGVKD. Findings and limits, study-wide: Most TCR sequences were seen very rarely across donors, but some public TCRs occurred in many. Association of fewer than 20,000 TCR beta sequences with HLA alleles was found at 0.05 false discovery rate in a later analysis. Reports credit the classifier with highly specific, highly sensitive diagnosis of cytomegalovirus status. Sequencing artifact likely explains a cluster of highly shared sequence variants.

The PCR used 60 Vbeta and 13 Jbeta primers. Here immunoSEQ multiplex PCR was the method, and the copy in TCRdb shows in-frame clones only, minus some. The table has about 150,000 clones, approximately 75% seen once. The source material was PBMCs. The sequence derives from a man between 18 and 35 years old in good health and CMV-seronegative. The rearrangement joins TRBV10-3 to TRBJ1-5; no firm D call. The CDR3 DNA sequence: TGTGCCATCAGTGAGAGAGAGGGCAATCAGCCCCAGCATTTT. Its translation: CAISEREGNQPQHF.